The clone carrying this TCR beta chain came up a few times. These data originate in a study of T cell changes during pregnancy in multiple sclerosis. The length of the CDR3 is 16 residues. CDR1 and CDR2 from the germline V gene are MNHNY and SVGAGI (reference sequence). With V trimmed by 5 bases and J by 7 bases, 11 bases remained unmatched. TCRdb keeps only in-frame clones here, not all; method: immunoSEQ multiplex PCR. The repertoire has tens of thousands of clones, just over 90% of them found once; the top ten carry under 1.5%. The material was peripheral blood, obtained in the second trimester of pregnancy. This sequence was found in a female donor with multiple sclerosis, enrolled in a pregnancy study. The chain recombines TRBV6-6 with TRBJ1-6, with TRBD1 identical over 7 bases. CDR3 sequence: CASSHGLGQLNSPLHF. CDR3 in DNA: TGTGCCAGCAGTCACGGGTTGGGACAGTTAAATTCACCCCTCCACTTT.